Following are 15 T cell receptor beta chains from one sample sequenced in a study of T-cell reconstitution after alpha-beta-depleted transplantation in children. Unique molecular identifiers were incorporated during preparation of the TCRbeta library. TCRdb re-called the PCR reads through MiXCR, storing one row per CDR3 protein. The sample records about 48,000 distinct CDR3 sequences, less than 6% being singletons. The sample in question was PBMCs, mostly from graft donor cells, obtained 60 days after TCRalphabeta/CD19-depleted stem cell transplant. Source of these receptors: a female patient under 10 years old who had a stem cell transplant for aplastic anemia, so the T cells may come from the graft donor.

The chain uses TRBV7-9 and TRBJ2-7; 10 bases align to TRBD2. Per germline, CDR1 SEHNR and CDR2 FQNEAQ (reference sequence). The CDR3 loop spans 16 amino acids. V lost 5 bases, J lost 0 bases, and 7 bases stayed unmatched. The DNA of the CDR3 is TGTGCCAGCAGCCTATCACTAGCGGGGATCTCCTACGAGCAGTACTTC. Translated: CASSLSLAGISYEQYF. The entire variable domain, with the rest obtained from reference TRBV7-9 and TRBJ2-7, is as follows: DTGVSQNPRHKITKRGQNVTFRCDPISEHNRLYWYRQTLGQGPEFLTYFQNEAQLEKSRLLSDRFSAERPKGSFSTLEIQRTEQGDSAMYLCASSLSLAGISYEQYFGPGTRLTVT.

This clonotype came up a few times. The chain joins TRBV20-1 to TRBJ2-7; 10 nucleotides align to TRBD1. CDR1 DFQATT and CDR2 SNEGSKA come from the germline V gene (reference sequence). The CDR3 consists of 13 residues. Trimming removed 1 base from V and 6 bases from J; junction bases left unmatched: 3. In DNA form, the CDR3 reads TGCAGTGCTAGAGGGGACAGGGGATCCGAGCAGTACTTC. Translation gives CSARGDRGSEQYF.

This clonotype was detected many times. The chain employs TRBV5-1 and TRBJ1-4; D may be TRBD1 (5 bases). V lost 0 bases and J lost 8, with 17 bases in between. CDR1 and CDR2 (germline): SGHRS, YFSETQ. This CDR3 contains 16 residues. DNA of the CDR3: TGCGCCAGCAGCTTGGGGGGACGGACCCAGGGCGAAAAACTGTTTTTT. This gives the protein CASSLGGRTQGEKLFF.

This clonotype has at least ten counts. This chain joins TRBV12-3 or TRBV12-4 and TRBJ2-2; D gene ambiguous. The CDR3 covers 13 residues. V was clipped by 5 bases and J by 5 bases, with 9 bases between them. CDR3 sequence (DNA): TGTGCCAGCAGTACAAGGTGGACCGGGGAGCTGTTTTTT. It specifies CASSTRWTGELFF.

V usage is TRBV28 and J usage is TRBJ2-7; TRBD2 might be the D (5 bases). The CDR3 has 12 amino acids. V was trimmed by 6 bases and J by 5 bases, leaving 11 bases between them. Looked up from germline, CDR1 is MDHEN and CDR2 is SYDVKM. CDR3 sequence (DNA): TGTGCCAGCAGAACTAGGGCGAACGAGCAGTACTTC. Residues: CASRTRANEQYF.

This clonotype was picked up many times. V usage is TRBV29-1 and J usage is TRBJ2-1, with TRBD2 matching 7 bases. Germline V gene data show CDR1 as SQVTM and CDR2 as ANQGSEA. This CDR3 contains 13 residues. V shed 4 bases and J 4 bases; nucleotides not matched to a gene: 4. As DNA, the CDR3 is TGCAGCGTTGTTCGGCGGGAGTACAATGAGCAGTTCTTC. Translation: CSVVRREYNEQFF.

This clonotype appeared many times. CDR3 sequence: CASSQGNDETQYF. CDR3 in DNA: TGTGCCAGCAGTCAAGGGAATGATGAGACCCAGTACTTC. V and J are TRBV6-5 and TRBJ2-5; no clear D. The CDR3 length is 13 residues. V was shortened by 5 bases and J by 5 bases, with 12 bases between the two germline ends. CDR1 MNHEY and CDR2 SVGAGI come from the germline V gene.

The chain couples TRBV18 to TRBJ2-7; 8 bases map to TRBD1. CDR1 and CDR2 from the germline V gene are KGHSH and LQKENI. CDR3 length: 14 residues. The ends lost 2 bases at V and 3 bases at J; junction bases unmatched: 3. CDR3 loop: CASSPIQGDYEQYF. CDR3 nucleotides: TGTGCCAGCTCACCAATACAGGGGGACTACGAGCAGTACTTC.

This clonotype was counted at least ten times. The V call is TRBV30, the J call TRBJ2-7; a possible D gene is TRBD1 (6 bases). Trimming stripped 2 bases from V and 0 bases from J, with 14 bases between. The CDR3 is 15 residues long. Germline-derived CDR1 and CDR2 are GTSNPN and SVGIG (reference sequence). The chain's CDR3 is CAWSKTQGLSYEQYF. The CDR3 DNA sequence: TGTGCCTGGAGTAAGACCCAGGGGCTCTCCTACGAGCAGTACTTC.

This clonotype was picked up many times. The chain combines TRBV6-5 with TRBJ2-5; maybe TRBD1 (5 bases). The V and J ends lost 2 bases and 4 bases respectively, with 17 bases between them. CDR1 MNHEY and CDR2 SVGAGI come from the germline V gene. This CDR3 is 16 amino acids long. The CDR3 nucleotides are TGTGCCAGCAGTTACGCTGGCAGGGCGGTTCGAGAGACCCAGTACTTC. This translates into CASSYAGRAVRETQYF.

This clonotype occurred many times. V is TRBV24-1 and J is TRBJ2-1; D not certain. From germline, CDR1 is KGHDR and CDR2 SFDVKD. Trimming stripped 5 bases from V and 4 bases from J, with 5 bases between. This CDR3 has 12 amino acids. CDR3 DNA: TGTGCCACCAGTGGCAGATACAATGAGCAGTTCTTC. This gives the protein CATSGRYNEQFF.

In this sample, this clonotype turned up many times. The chain has TRBV5-1 and TRBJ2-1; no clear D gene. Germline V gives CDR1 SGHRS, CDR2 YFSETQ. The V end was cut by 0 bases, the J end by 2 bases, with 6 bases between. The CDR3 runs 14 residues. CDR3 coding DNA: TGCGCCAGCAGCTTGGAGGGTACCTACAATGAGCAGTTCTTC. This gives the protein CASSLEGTYNEQFF.

The CDR3 sequence: CASSHAGSLGYTGELFF. CDR3 nucleotide sequence: TGCGCCAGCAGCCATGCCGGGTCATTGGGGTACACCGGGGAGCTGTTTTTT. This rearrangement joins TRBV4-1 to TRBJ2-2; no firm D call. Germline V gives CDR1 MGHRA, CDR2 YSYEKL. With 3 bases removed from V and 3 bases from J, the gap between germline ends came to 17 bases. CDR3 length: 17 residues.

This clonotype was counted many times. The rearrangement links TRBV5-1 to TRBJ1-6; weak D call: TRBD1 (6 bases). V lost 4 bases to trimming and J lost 1 base, with 12 bases between them. CDR3 length equals 16 residues. In germline, CDR1 is SGHRS, CDR2 YFSETQ. Written as DNA, the CDR3 is TGCGCCAGCAGCGCCTTACAGGGATCCTATAATTCACCCCTCCACTTT. Amino acids: CASSALQGSYNSPLHF.

This clonotype was counted between two and nine times. The chain is built from TRBV7-2 and TRBJ2-2; weak D call: TRBD2 (5 bases). Deletions cut 6 bases from V and 1 base from J, with 15 bases between. This CDR3 spans 16 amino acids. Germline lookup yields CDR1 SGHTA and CDR2 FQGNSA. The CDR3 nucleotides are TGTGCCAGCAGTCAAGCTTCGGGAAGGAACACCGGGGAGCTGTTTTTT. This translates into CASSQASGRNTGELFF.